Following are 27 T cell receptor beta chains from one sample sequenced in a study of radiation and T cells in renal cell carcinoma. Libraries were prepared by immunoSEQ multiplex PCR; TCRdb keeps only in-frame clonotypes and omits some of them. The sample holds fewer than 150,000 clones, 88% seen once. As to time point: blood 2 weeks post-SBRT. Documented treatment: 15 Gy SBRT to primary tumor, nephrectomy 4 weeks later. Source: blood, taken from a patient whose treatment included radiotherapy and nephrectomy. Receptors were obtained from a woman aged 70-85 years with renal cell carcinoma.

The CDR3 DNA reads as TGTGCCAGCAGTTTATCCGGACAGGGGAGAAATGGCTACACCTTC. Translation: CASSLSGQGRNGYTF. The rearrangement joins TRBV28 to TRBJ1-2, with 9 bases fitting TRBD1. Trimming took 1 base from V and 6 from J; bases not matched to a gene: 6. Looked up from germline, CDR1 is MDHEN and CDR2 is SYDVKM. The CDR3 totals 15 residues.

The chain uses TRBV4-1 and TRBJ2-3, with D possibly TRBD1 on 7 matching bases. The CDR3 is 17 residues long. V lost 1 base and J lost 1, with 15 bases in between. Germline values: CDR1 MGHRA, CDR2 YSYEKL. This chain's CDR3 is CASSQAAGGGGTDTQYF. The CDR3 region has the DNA TGCGCCAGCAGCCAAGCCGCAGGAGGGGGCGGCACAGATACGCAGTATTTT.

The chain is built from TRBV2 and TRBJ2-3; 8 nucleotides line up with TRBD1. With V trimmed by 5 bases and J by 5 bases, 12 bases remained unmatched. Germline values: CDR1 SNHLY, CDR2 FYNNEI. The CDR3 is made up of 16 amino acids. This CDR3 reads CASSLGTPGQGDTQYF. CDR3 coding DNA: TGTGCCAGCAGTCTCGGGACCCCCGGACAGGGAGATACGCAGTATTTT.

The chain uses TRBV6-6 and TRBJ1-2; TRBD1 agrees at 9 bases. V gave up 6 bases and J gave up 7 bases; unmatched junction bases: 6. From germline, CDR1 is MNHNY and CDR2 SVGAGI (reference sequence). This CDR3 comprises 13 residues. CDR3 sequence: CASSRTGEFGYTF. CDR3 sequence (DNA): TGTGCCAGCAGCCGGACAGGGGAGTTTGGCTACACCTTC.

This sequence joins TRBV4-1 and TRBJ2-2; D uncertain. The germline CDR1 and CDR2 sequences are MGHRA and YSYEKL. The CDR3 has 13 residues. Trimming stripped 4 bases from V and 4 bases from J, with 7 bases between. The CDR3 loop reads CASSPQGTGELFF. As DNA, the CDR3 is TGCGCCAGCAGCCCCCAAGGCACCGGGGAGCTGTTTTTT.

This clone came up a few times. The gene calls are TRBV2 and TRBJ2-1; possibly TRBD2 for D (6 bases). V lost 6 bases to trimming and J lost 12 bases, with 15 bases between them. Germline V lookup: CDR1 SNHLY, CDR2 FYNNEI. The CDR3 runs 12 residues. The CDR3 sequence: CASRGTPRGQFF. The CDR3 region has the DNA TGTGCCAGCAGGGGGACTCCCCGTGGGCAGTTCTTC.

This clone was seen a few times. The V and J genes are TRBV19 and TRBJ2-6; no definite D call. The V end was cut by 8 bases, the J end by 0 bases, with 8 bases between. The CDR3 length is 14 residues. Germline lookup yields CDR1 LNHDA and CDR2 SQIVND (reference sequence). The CDR3 DNA is TGTGCCAGTCGACATCGCTCTGGGGCCAACGTCCTGACTTTC. It yields the protein CASRHRSGANVLTF.

The CDR3 loop reads CASSPDFRTDTQYF. The CDR3 DNA reads as TGTGCCAGCAGCCCTGACTTTCGCACAGATACGCAGTATTTT. The chain has TRBV6-5 and TRBJ2-3; D is unresolved. Germline V gives CDR1 MNHEY, CDR2 SVGAGI. The CDR3 has 14 residues. Trimming took 6 bases from V and 1 from J, leaving 11 bases between them.

The rearrangement joins TRBV4-3 to TRBJ1-1; D is undetermined. Germline CDR1 reads LGHNA; CDR2 reads YSLEER. The V gene lost 5 bases and the J gene lost 4 bases, with 11 bases spanning the gap. The CDR3 is 13 amino acids. The CDR3 DNA follows: TGCGCCAGCAGCGAGAAGATCGGCACTGAAGCTTTCTTT. It yields the protein CASSEKIGTEAFF.

The V gene is TRBV27, the J gene TRBJ1-1; D not resolved. This CDR3 has 15 residues. Between the trimmed V and J ends, which lost 3 bases and 4 bases, there was a span of 15 bases. Germline CDR1 MNHEY, CDR2 SMNVEV (reference sequence). CDR3: CASSLWSRSSTEAFF. CDR3 DNA: TGTGCCAGCAGTTTGTGGTCGAGATCGAGCACTGAAGCTTTCTTT.

The chain uses TRBV9 and TRBJ2-3; 15 bases are shared with TRBD2. V trimming: 4 bases; J trimming: 8 bases; junction bases outside the gene matches: 5. Looked up from germline, CDR1 is SGDLS and CDR2 is YYNGEE. This CDR3 spans 15 amino acids. The CDR3 DNA sequence: TGTGCCAGCAGCACCGGACTAGCGGGGGGGCCTACGCAGTATTTT. It codes for CASSTGLAGGPTQYF.

CDR3 protein: CASSYPGGASEQYF. The CDR3 region has the DNA TGCGCCAGCAGCTACCCAGGGGGGGCGTCCGAGCAGTACTTC. The V gene is TRBV5-1, the J gene TRBJ2-7; D is possibly TRBD1 or TRBD2 (7 bases each). The CDR3 is 14 amino acids. V was trimmed by 3 bases and J by 6 bases, leaving 16 bases between them. Germline assignment: CDR1 SGHRS and CDR2 YFSETQ.

The chain carries TRBV7-9 and TRBJ1-2; D is unresolved. This CDR3 comprises 12 residues. The germline CDR1 and CDR2 sequences are SEHNR and FQNEAQ (reference sequence). Between the trimmed V and J ends, which lost 2 bases and 4 bases, there was a span of 5 bases. This CDR3 is CASSLNSYGYTF. The CDR3 coding sequence is TGTGCCAGCAGCTTAAACAGCTATGGCTACACCTTC.

The genes are TRBV27 and TRBJ2-3; D remains unclear. Looked up from germline, CDR1 is MNHEY and CDR2 is SMNVEV (reference sequence). The ends were cut back, 2 bases at V and 5 bases at J, with 11 bases in the middle. The CDR3 contains 14 residues. CDR3 nucleotide sequence: TGTGCCAGCAGTTTAAGTAGAAAAGAAGATACGCAGTATTTT. Its translation: CASSLSRKEDTQYF.

This chain joins TRBV19 and TRBJ2-1, with 12 bases aligning to TRBD2. The CDR3 has 13 residues. Germline V gives CDR1 LNHDA, CDR2 SQIVND (reference sequence). V trimming: 7 bases; J trimming: 9 bases; junction bases outside the gene matches: 4. This CDR3 reads CASTKTSGGEQFF. In nucleotides, the CDR3 is TGTGCCAGTACTAAGACTAGCGGGGGTGAGCAGTTCTTC.

The V call is TRBV5-1, the J call TRBJ2-5, with 10 bases fitting TRBD2. Trimming took 1 base from V and 1 from J; bases not matched to a gene: 10. In germline, CDR1 is SGHRS, CDR2 YFSETQ. This CDR3 comprises 18 residues. The CDR3 is CASSLIRTSGVFQETQYF. As DNA, the CDR3 is TGCGCCAGCAGCTTGATACGTACTAGCGGGGTCTTCCAAGAGACCCAGTACTTC.

V gene TRBV5-6 combines with J gene TRBJ2-7; D unclear. Germline assignment: CDR1 SGHDT and CDR2 YYEEEE. This CDR3 is 14 amino acids long. The V end lost 4 bases, the J end lost 5 bases, and 16 bases lay between the germline ends. This CDR3 is CASSPAHPGHEQYF. CDR3 nucleotides: TGTGCCAGCAGCCCCGCCCACCCGGGCCACGAGCAGTACTTC.

The rearrangement joins TRBV30 to TRBJ2-7; D not certain. V gave up 0 bases and J gave up 3 bases, with 9 bases separating them. This CDR3 comprises 13 residues. From germline, CDR1 is GTSNPN and CDR2 SVGIG (reference sequence). This CDR3 reads CAWSVMASYEQYF. For the CDR3, the DNA is TGTGCCTGGAGTGTTATGGCCAGCTACGAGCAGTACTTC.

This chain connects TRBV6-6 to TRBJ2-7; D is unresolved. The germline V gene encodes CDR1 MNHNY and CDR2 SVGAGI (reference sequence). The V and J ends lost 6 bases and 4 bases respectively, with 7 bases between them. The CDR3 spans 11 residues. In DNA, the CDR3 is TGTGCCAGCAGCCCCTCATACGAGCAGTACTTC. Amino acid sequence: CASSPSYEQYF.

This sequence joins TRBV6-1 and TRBJ1-5, with TRBD1 matching 8 bases. V trimming: 3 bases; J trimming: 5 bases; junction bases outside the gene matches: 0. Germline assignment: CDR1 MNHNS and CDR2 SASEGT. This CDR3 comprises 13 residues. The CDR3, as DNA: TGTGCCAGCAGTGAGACAGGGGATCAGCCCCAGCATTTT. It specifies CASSETGDQPQHF.

The chain joins TRBV4-3 to TRBJ2-2; 7 bases fit TRBD2. Germline V gene data show CDR1 as LGHNA and CDR2 as YSLEER. The CDR3 totals 14 residues. Trimming cost V 4 bases and J 4 bases; bases outside gene matches: 3. CDR3 sequence reads: CASSRGGATGELFF. The CDR3 DNA reads as TGCGCCAGCAGCCGGGGAGGGGCCACCGGGGAGCTGTTTTTT.

The rearrangement joins TRBV6-5 to TRBJ1-4, with D tentatively TRBD1 (5 bases). Germline V gene data show CDR1 as MNHEY and CDR2 as SVGAGI. Trimming took off 6 bases at V and 0 bases at J, with 8 bases between the two ends. The CDR3 sequence is 14 residues long. CDR3 DNA: TGTGCCAGCAGGAGGGGATCAACTAATGAAAAACTGTTTTTT. This sequence encodes CASRRGSTNEKLFF.

The gene calls are TRBV27 and TRBJ1-1; D is uncertain. With 4 bases removed from V and 1 base from J, the gap between germline ends came to 7 bases. This CDR3 comprises 13 residues. From germline, CDR1 is MNHEY and CDR2 SMNVEV (reference sequence). CDR3 loop: CASSSRRNTEAFF. The CDR3 DNA is TGTGCCAGCAGTTCGAGGCGGAACACTGAAGCTTTCTTT.

V gene TRBV29-1 combines with J gene TRBJ2-1; D tentatively reads TRBD1 or TRBD2 (7 bases each). CDR1 and CDR2 from the germline V gene are SQVTM and ANQGSEA. This CDR3 is 13 amino acids long. The CDR3 region has the DNA TGCGTCTCCTCCGGGACAGCGGGGAATGAGCAGTTCTTC. Amino acids: CVSSGTAGNEQFF.

The V call is TRBV25-1, the J call TRBJ1-1, with 10 bases that match TRBD1. Unmatched junction bases numbered 7, after V lost 5 bases and J lost 10 bases. There are 13 residues in the CDR3. Germline values: CDR1 MGHDK, CDR2 SYGVNS. The CDR3 is CASSKTGGAGAFF. The CDR3 nucleotides are TGTGCCAGCAGTAAGACAGGGGGCGCGGGAGCTTTCTTT.

CDR3 residues: CASSLRGQKQFF. In DNA, the CDR3 is TGTGCCAGCAGCTTAAGGGGCCAGAAGCAGTTCTTC. The genes are TRBV7-9 and TRBJ2-1, with D possibly matching TRBD1 (5 bases). V shed 2 bases and J shed 11 bases, with 10 bases lying between them. This CDR3 has 12 amino acids. Germline CDR1 and CDR2: SEHNR and FQNEAQ (reference sequence). Filled out from reference TRBV7-9 and TRBJ2-1, the complete variable domain reads DTGVSQNPRHKITKRGQNVTFRCDPISEHNRLYWYRQTLGQGPEFLTYFQNEAQLEKSRLLSDRFSAERPKGSFSTLEIQRTEQGDSAMYLCASSLRGQKQFFGPGTRLTVL.

This chain joins TRBV9 and TRBJ2-7; 13 nucleotides line up with TRBD2. This CDR3 has 14 residues. The V gene end was trimmed by 3 bases and the J gene end by 8 bases; junction bases not matched to a gene: 5. Per germline, CDR1 SGDLS and CDR2 YYNGEE. The CDR3 reads CASSGTSGGRQQYF. The CDR3 bases are TGTGCCAGCAGCGGGACTAGCGGGGGCCGTCAGCAGTACTTC.